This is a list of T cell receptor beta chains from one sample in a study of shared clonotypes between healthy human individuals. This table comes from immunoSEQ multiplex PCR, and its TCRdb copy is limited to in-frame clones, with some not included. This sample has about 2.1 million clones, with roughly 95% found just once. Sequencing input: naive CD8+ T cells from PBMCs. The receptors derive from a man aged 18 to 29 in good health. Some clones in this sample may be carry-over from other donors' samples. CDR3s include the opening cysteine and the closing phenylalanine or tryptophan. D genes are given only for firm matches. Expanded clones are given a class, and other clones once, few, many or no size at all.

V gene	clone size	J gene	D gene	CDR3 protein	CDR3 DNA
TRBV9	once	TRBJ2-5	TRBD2	CASSVTSGIVETQYF	TGTGCCAGCAGCGTAACTAGCGGGATTGTGGAGACCCAGTACTTC
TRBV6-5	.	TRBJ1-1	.	CASTLRGGGTEAFF	TGTGCCAGCACTCTGCGGGGGGGTGGCACTGAAGCTTTCTTT
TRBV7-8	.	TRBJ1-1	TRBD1	CASSLDVRTGAMNTEAFF	TGTGCCAGCAGCTTAGATGTCCGGACAGGGGCGATGAACACTGAAGCTTTCTTT
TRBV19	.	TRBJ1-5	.	CASSDSWFQPQHF	TGTGCCAGTAGCGACAGTTGGTTTCAGCCCCAGCATTTT
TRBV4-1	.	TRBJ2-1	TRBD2	CASSQAGGSYNEQFF	TGCGCCAGCAGCCAAGCGGGAGGCTCCTACAATGAGCAGTTCTTC
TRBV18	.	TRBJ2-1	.	CASSPPWGAEQFF	TGTGCCAGCTCACCCCCCTGGGGGGCTGAGCAGTTCTTC
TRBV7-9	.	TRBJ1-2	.	CASTPGGRSPANYGYTF	TGTGCCAGCACCCCGGGAGGCAGGTCCCCAGCTAACTATGGCTACACCTTC
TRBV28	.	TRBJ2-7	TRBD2	CASSLTSGRTPYEQYF	TGTGCCAGCAGTTTAACTAGCGGGAGGACCCCCTACGAGCAGTACTTC
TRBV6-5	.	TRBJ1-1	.	CASSYRGGEAFF	TGTGCCAGCAGTTACCGGGGAGGCGAAGCTTTCTTT
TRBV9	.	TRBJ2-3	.	CASSVRLADHTQYF	TGTGCCAGCAGCGTAAGGCTAGCCGATCATACGCAGTATTTT
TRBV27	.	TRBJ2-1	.	CASSLSSRGSYNEQFF	TGTGCCAGCAGTTTATCGAGCCGGGGCTCCTACAATGAGCAGTTCTTC